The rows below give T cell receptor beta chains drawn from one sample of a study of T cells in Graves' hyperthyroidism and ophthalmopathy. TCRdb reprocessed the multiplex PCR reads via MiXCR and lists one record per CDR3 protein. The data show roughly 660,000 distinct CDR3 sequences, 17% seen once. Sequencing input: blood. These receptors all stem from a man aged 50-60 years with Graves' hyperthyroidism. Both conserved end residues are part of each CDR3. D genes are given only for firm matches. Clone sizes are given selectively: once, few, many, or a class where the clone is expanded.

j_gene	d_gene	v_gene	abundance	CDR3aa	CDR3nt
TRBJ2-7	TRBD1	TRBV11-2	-	CASSLLQGFHEQYF	TGTGCCAGCAGCTTATTACAGGGGTTCCACGAGCAGTACTTC
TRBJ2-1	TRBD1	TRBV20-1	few	CSARAGTGNYNEQFF	TGCAGTGCTAGGGCCGGGACAGGAAACTACAATGAGCAGTTCTTC
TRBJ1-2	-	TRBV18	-	CASSPTGAKINYGYTF	TGTGCCAGCTCACCAACCGGGGCGAAGATTAACTATGGCTACACCTTC
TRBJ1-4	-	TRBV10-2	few	CASSEYRELEKLFF	TGCGCCAGCAGTGAGTACAGGGAACTTGAAAAACTGTTTTTT
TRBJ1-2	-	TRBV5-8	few	CASSFYARGQSSSVNYGYTF	TGTGCCAGCAGCTTTTACGCCAGAGGACAGTCGTCCTCCGTTAACTATGGCTACACCTTC
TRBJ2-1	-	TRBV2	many	CASEYYSEQFF	TGTGCCAGTGAATATTACTCCGAGCAGTTCTTC
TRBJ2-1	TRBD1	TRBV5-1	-	CASSLATGGINEQFF	TGCGCCAGCAGCTTGGCCACAGGGGGCATCAATGAGCAGTTCTTC
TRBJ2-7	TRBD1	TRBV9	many	CASSPRDREDEQYF	TGTGCCAGCAGCCCACGGGACAGGGAAGACGAGCAGTACTTC
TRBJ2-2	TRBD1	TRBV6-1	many	CASRQGVGGELFF	TGTGCCAGCAGGCAGGGGGTTGGCGGGGAGCTGTTTTTT
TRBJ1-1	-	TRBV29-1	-	CSAQEVNTEAFF	TGCAGCGCCCAGGAGGTGAACACTGAAGCTTTCTTT
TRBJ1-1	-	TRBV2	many	CASSEGWGKAEAFF	TGTGCCAGCAGTGAAGGCTGGGGAAAGGCTGAAGCTTTCTTT
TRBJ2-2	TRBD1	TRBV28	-	CASRYTGGANTGELFF	TGTGCCAGCAGGTACACAGGGGGCGCGAACACCGGGGAGCTGTTTTTT
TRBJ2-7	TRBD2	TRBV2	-	CASSAGRGTSGSSYEQYF	TGTGCCAGCAGTGCAGGCAGGGGAACTAGCGGGAGCTCCTACGAGCAGTACTTC
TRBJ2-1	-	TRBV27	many	CASSLSRVINNEQFF	TGTGCCAGCAGTTTATCGCGGGTCATCAACAATGAGCAGTTCTTC
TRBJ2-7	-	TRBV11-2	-	CASSPTLGLVGTFYEQYF	TGTGCCAGCAGCCCCACCCTGGGACTCGTGGGGACTTTCTACGAGCAGTACTTC
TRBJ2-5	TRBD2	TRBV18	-	CASSPFSGNSMYF	TGTGCCAGCTCACCCTTTAGCGGGAATTCGATGTACTTC
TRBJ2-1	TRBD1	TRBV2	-	CASSRGQGLWEQFF	TGTGCCAGCAGCAGAGGACAGGGTTTATGGGAGCAGTTCTTC
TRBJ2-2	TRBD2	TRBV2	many	CASSELAGGTGELFF	TGTGCCAGCAGTGAACTAGCGGGAGGTACCGGGGAGCTGTTTTTT
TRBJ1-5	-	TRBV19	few	CASSNPRQVNQPQHF	TGTGCCAGTAGTAACCCGAGACAGGTCAATCAGCCCCAGCATTTT